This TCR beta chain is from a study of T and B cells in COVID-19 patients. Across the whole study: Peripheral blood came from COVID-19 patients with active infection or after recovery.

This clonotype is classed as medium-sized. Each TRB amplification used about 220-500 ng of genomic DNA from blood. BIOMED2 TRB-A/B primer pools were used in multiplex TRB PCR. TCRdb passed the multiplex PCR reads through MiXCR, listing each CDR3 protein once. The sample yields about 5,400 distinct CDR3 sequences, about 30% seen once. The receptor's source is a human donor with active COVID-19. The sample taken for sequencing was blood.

Written as DNA, the CDR3 is TGTGCCACCTCACTGAACTATGAGACCCAGTACTTC. Residues: CATSLNYETQYF. The chain recombines TRBV15 with TRBJ2-5; D gene ambiguous. Per germline, CDR1 LNHNV and CDR2 YYDKDF (reference sequence). The CDR3 covers 12 residues. V lost 8 bases and J lost 5, with 12 bases in between.